The clone carrying this T cell receptor beta chain was seen a few times. The second PCR ran roughly 6 to 11 cycles with a sample-barcoded 5' primer and J-beta primers. Researchers report that each sample yielded at least 2.5 million CDR3-containing paired-end reads. Using its own MiXCR run on the 5' RACE reads, TCRdb lists one record per CDR3 protein. The repertoire includes roughly 800,000 distinct CDR3 sequences, roughly 50% of them detected once, and 22% sits in the top ten. Each sample yielded at least 6 million isolated PBMCs. The sample belongs to a study of blood T cells in healthy people across ages. In the study overall: Template switching recovered approximately one barcoded beta molecule for every two T cells.

Germline values: CDR1 MNHNY, CDR2 SVGAGI (reference sequence). The CDR3 runs to 17 residues. With V trimmed by 0 bases and J by 3 bases, 5 bases remained unmatched. The rearrangement links TRBV6-6 to TRBJ2-3; 11 bases align to TRBD2. The receptor was derived from a man under 40 in good health. The sample was blood. The CDR3 reads CASSYSSLAGVTDTQYF. CDR3 DNA sequence: TGTGCCAGCAGTTACTCCTCACTAGCGGGAGTAACAGATACGCAGTATTTT.